These 26 T cell receptor beta chains were all obtained from the same sample, sequenced in a study of blood T cell repertoires in COVID-19. Data came from immunoSEQ multiplex PCR; TCRdb stores just in-frame clones and leaves some out. The repertoire holds roughly 84,000 clones, approximately 81% seen once, with roughly a sixth in the top ten. Sequencing was performed on peripheral blood. These TCRs come from a woman of 80 years or more with acute or convalescent COVID-19.

The rearrangement uses TRBV6-5 and TRBJ1-1; no reliable D call. The germline V gene encodes CDR1 MNHEY and CDR2 SVGAGI. The CDR3 sequence is 14 residues long. Trimming pared 5 bases from V and 1 base from J, leaving 11 bases between. CDR3 bases: TGTGCCAGCAGTCCCCGGACTGGGAACACTGAAGCTTTCTTT. Its translation: CASSPRTGNTEAFF.

The chain carries TRBV13 and TRBJ1-6; TRBD1 is a possible D gene (6 bases). Per the germline V gene, CDR1 is PRHDT and CDR2 is FYEKMQ (reference sequence). This CDR3 spans 17 amino acids. The V gene lost 8 bases and the J gene lost 6 bases, with 23 bases spanning the gap. This CDR3 reads CASVRGGPGGLNSPLHF. CDR3 DNA sequence: TGTGCCAGCGTCCGCGGGGGTCCTGGGGGCCTTAATTCACCCCTCCACTTT.

The genes are TRBV5-1 and TRBJ1-1; D is ambiguous. V lost 6 bases to trimming and J lost 3 bases, with 12 bases between them. Looked up from germline, CDR1 is SGHRS and CDR2 is YFSETQ. The CDR3 is made up of 13 amino acids. Written as DNA, the CDR3 is TGCGCCAGCAATGCGCGGGTAGACACTGAAGCTTTCTTT. Translation: CASNARVDTEAFF.

The chain has TRBV20-1 and TRBJ2-7; maybe TRBD2 (5 bases). The V end was cut by 3 bases, the J end by 2 bases, with 11 bases between. The germline CDR1 and CDR2 sequences are DFQATT and SNEGSKA (reference sequence). The CDR3 runs to 13 residues. The CDR3: CSASLAAPYEQYF. The CDR3 DNA reads TGCAGTGCTAGTCTAGCAGCCCCCTACGAGCAGTACTTC.

The rearrangement links TRBV27 to TRBJ1-4; 8 bases are a match to TRBD1. Germline CDR1 MNHEY, CDR2 SMNVEV (reference sequence). Trimming took 5 bases from V and 10 from J; bases not matched to a gene: 9. This CDR3 contains 14 residues. DNA for the CDR3: TGTGCCAGCAGTCCCCCGGACAGGGCAAGAAAACTGTTTTTT. Residues: CASSPPDRARKLFF.

V usage is TRBV24-1 and J usage is TRBJ2-1; a weak D match, TRBD1 (5 bases). Trimming removed 5 bases from V and 0 bases from J, with 10 bases in between. CDR1 and CDR2 (germline): KGHDR, SFDVKD. CDR3 length: 15 amino acids. The CDR3 bases are TGTGCCACCAGTGGAGCAGACAGCTCCTACAATGAGCAGTTCTTC. It specifies CATSGADSSYNEQFF.

This clone was counted a few times. The V call is TRBV7-9, the J call TRBJ1-2; D is possibly TRBD1 (5 bases). There are 13 residues in the CDR3. Germline CDR1 SEHNR, CDR2 FQNEAQ (reference sequence). The germline V and J ends were trimmed by 3 bases and 8 bases, with 13 bases remaining between them. The CDR3 is CASSFRGSEGYTF. Here the CDR3 DNA reads TGTGCCAGCAGCTTCCGGGGGAGCGAGGGCTACACCTTC.

V is TRBV30 and J is TRBJ2-1; D unclear. The CDR3 is 11 residues long. Between the trimmed V and J ends, which lost 0 bases and 8 bases, there was a span of 5 bases. The germline gives CDR1 GTSNPN, CDR2 SVGIG (reference sequence). The CDR3, as DNA: TGTGCCTGGAGTGTACGGTATGAGCAGTTCTTC. It yields the protein CAWSVRYEQFF.

This chain joins TRBV3-1 (or the pseudogene TRBV3-2) and TRBJ1-1; no firm D call. From germline, CDR1 is LGHDT and CDR2 YNNKEL (reference sequence). V was clipped by 3 bases and J by 0 bases, with 5 bases between them. The CDR3 is made up of 13 amino acids. The CDR3 DNA reads as TGTGCCAGCAGCCAGGCCCTGAACACTGAAGCTTTCTTT. Protein sequence: CASSQALNTEAFF.

V is TRBV6-2 or TRBV6-3 and J is TRBJ2-3, with 10 positions matching TRBD2. The CDR3 has 15 amino acids. V trimming: 4 bases; J trimming: 5 bases; junction bases outside the gene matches: 6. Germline assignment: CDR1 MNHEY and CDR2 SVGEGT. The CDR3 protein is CASSSSGGVGDTQYF. The CDR3 nucleotides read TGTGCCAGCAGTTCCAGCGGGGGGGTTGGAGATACGCAGTATTTT.

This chain uses TRBV3-1 (or the pseudogene TRBV3-2) with TRBJ2-5, with a weak D call TRBD2 (5 bases). The CDR3 contains 12 residues. The V gene's germline CDR1 is LGHDT and CDR2 YNNKEL (reference sequence). The ends were cut back, 1 base at V and 5 bases at J, with 5 bases in the middle. CDR3 residues: CASSQAGETQYF. DNA for the CDR3: TGTGCCAGCAGCCAAGCGGGGGAGACCCAGTACTTC.

This clone has more than one count but fewer than ten. The chain recombines TRBV6-5 with TRBJ1-2; 7 bases line up with TRBD1. CDR1 is MNHEY and CDR2 is SVGAGI in the germline V gene. The CDR3 runs 13 residues. V lost 5 bases and J lost 5; bases outside the gene matches: 5. The CDR3 nucleotides are TGTGCCAGCAGTAAGGGGACAGTGTATGGCTACACCTTC. This sequence encodes CASSKGTVYGYTF.

This clone was detected a few times. This sample also contains other DNA sequences that code for the same CDR3. This rearrangement joins TRBV6-1 to TRBJ2-1; D is ambiguous. Trimming took 2 bases from V and 2 from J, leaving 7 bases between them. The V gene's germline CDR1 is MNHNS and CDR2 SASEGT. This CDR3 has 14 residues. The CDR3 coding sequence is TGTGCCAGCAGTGAACGCGGCACCTACAATGAGCAGTTCTTC. It is translated as CASSERGTYNEQFF.

This rearrangement joins TRBV5-6 to TRBJ1-4; 8 bases fit TRBD1. This CDR3 contains 14 residues. Germline CDR1 SGHDT, CDR2 YYEEEE. J gave up 11 bases and V 4 bases, and 10 bases lay outside the gene matches. The CDR3 nucleotides are TGTGCCAGCAGCGCGGACAGGGCGAATCGGAAACTGTTTTTT. Translating gives CASSADRANRKLFF.

The V call is TRBV3-1 (or the pseudogene TRBV3-2), the J call TRBJ2-7; a weak D match, TRBD2 (5 bases). The germline V gene has CDR1 LGHDT and CDR2 YNNKEL (reference sequence). The CDR3 has 13 amino acids. The V end was cut by 1 base, the J end by 6 bases, with 10 bases between. The CDR3 nucleotides are TGTGCCAGCAGCCAAGTCGAGCTAGCCGAGCAGTACTTC. Encoded protein: CASSQVELAEQYF.

The CDR3 DNA is TGTGCCAGCAGCCAAGCTGACAGGGAGACCCAGTACTTC. As protein: CASSQADRETQYF. The rearrangement joins TRBV3-1 (or the pseudogene TRBV3-2) to TRBJ2-5, with TRBD1 as a possible D gene (6 bases). The germline V gene encodes CDR1 LGHDT and CDR2 YNNKEL (reference sequence). V lost 1 base, J lost 5 bases, and 8 bases lay in between. The CDR3 runs 13 residues.

V is TRBV12-3 or TRBV12-4 and J is TRBJ2-1; D is ambiguous. Trimming stripped 6 bases from V and 7 bases from J, with 13 bases between. This CDR3 region has 13 residues. Here the CDR3 DNA reads TGTGCCAGCAGCGGTACAGTGGATAATGAGCAGTTCTTC. Protein: CASSGTVDNEQFF.

This clone was found a few times. The rearrangement links TRBV4-1 to TRBJ1-1; D call uncertain. The CDR3 loop spans 17 amino acids. Trimming took 0 bases from V and 8 from J, leaving 22 bases between them. Per the germline V gene, CDR1 is MGHRA and CDR2 is YSYEKL. CDR3 nucleotide sequence: TGCGCCAGCAGCCAAGAGGACCAAAGTGTATGGGAGACCGAAGCTTTCTTT. Its translation: CASSQEDQSVWETEAFF.

V and J are TRBV27 and TRBJ2-7; D is perhaps TRBD1 (6 bases). Germline CDR1 and CDR2: MNHEY and SMNVEV (reference sequence). CDR3 size: 16 residues. V lost 3 bases and J lost 0, with 15 bases in between. This CDR3 reads CASSFYRQDSSYEQYF. CDR3 bases: TGTGCCAGCAGTTTCTACCGACAGGATAGCTCCTACGAGCAGTACTTC.

This clone was recorded only once. This chain joins TRBV5-1 and TRBJ2-7; weak D call: TRBD1 (7 bases). The CDR3 spans 18 residues. The germline V gene has CDR1 SGHRS and CDR2 YFSETQ. V was trimmed by 2 bases and J by 2 bases, leaving 23 bases between them. In nucleotides, the CDR3 is TGCGCCAGCAGCTTTCAGGGGGGCCCATTAAGGGGTGCCTACGAGCAGTACTTC. It yields the protein CASSFQGGPLRGAYEQYF.

This rearrangement joins TRBV10-3 to TRBJ2-2; 7 bases agree with TRBD1. The V gene's germline CDR1 is ENHRY and CDR2 SYGVKD. J was trimmed by 6 bases and V by 7 bases; bases with no gene match: 8. This CDR3 spans 14 amino acids. CDR3 protein: CAITTGQTPGELFF. The CDR3 nucleotides read TGTGCCATCACTACGGGACAGACACCCGGGGAGCTGTTTTTT.

This clone was found a few times. The V and J genes are TRBV28 and TRBJ1-5, with 8 bases matching TRBD1. CDR1 is MDHEN, CDR2 SYDVKM, per germline. The V gene end was trimmed by 5 bases and the J gene end by 9 bases; junction bases not matched to a gene: 12. The CDR3 has 15 amino acids. CDR3 sequence (DNA): TGTGCCAGCAGTCTACAGGGGGGACCTCAGCGGCCCCAGCATTTT. This translates into CASSLQGGPQRPQHF. The variable domain in full, with the rest retrieved from reference TRBV28 and TRBJ1-5, is DVKVTQSSRYLVKRTGEKVFLECVQDMDHENMFWYRQDPGLGLRLIYFSYDVKMKEKGDIPEGYSVSREKKERFSLILESASTNQTSMYLCASSLQGGPQRPQHFGDGTRLSIL.

This chain uses TRBV5-1 with TRBJ2-2; possible D gene TRBD2, 5 bases. Germline V gene lookup returns CDR1 SGHRS and CDR2 YFSETQ. CDR3 length: 14 residues. Trimming removed 5 bases at V and 1 base at J, with 9 bases between. CDR3 loop: CASSSRGNTGELFF. In nucleotides, the CDR3 is TGCGCCAGCAGTTCCCGGGGGAACACCGGGGAGCTGTTTTTT.

The chain joins TRBV2 to TRBJ2-2; no definite D call. This CDR3 is built from 14 residues. CDR1 and CDR2 from the germline V gene are SNHLY and FYNNEI. Trimming removed 8 bases at V and 4 bases at J, with 14 bases between. The DNA of the CDR3 is TGTGCCAGCCAACGGTTATCGCTCACCGGGGAGCTGTTTTTT. This sequence encodes CASQRLSLTGELFF. Based on the CDR3 plus reference TRBV2 and TRBJ2-2, the full variable domain is EPEVTQTPSHQVTQMGQEVILRCVPISNHLYFYWYRQILGQKVEFLVSFYNNEISEKSEIFDDQFSVERPDGSNFTLKIRSTKLEDSAMYFCASQRLSLTGELFFGEGSRLTVL.

V gene TRBV3-1 (or the pseudogene TRBV3-2) combines with J gene TRBJ2-5; 14 bases map to TRBD2. CDR1 and CDR2 from the germline V gene are LGHDT and YNNKEL (reference sequence). This CDR3 is 18 amino acids long. V lost 2 bases, J lost 0 bases, and 5 bases stayed unmatched. The CDR3 is CASSQRRTSGGHQETQYF. Written as DNA, the CDR3 is TGTGCCAGCAGCCAACGAAGGACTAGCGGGGGGCACCAAGAGACCCAGTACTTC.

This chain joins TRBV6-5 and TRBJ1-4; D ambiguous. Germline V lookup: CDR1 MNHEY, CDR2 SVGAGI. The CDR3 consists of 15 residues. Trimming cost V 6 bases and J 2 bases, with 13 bases left between them. The CDR3 coding sequence is TGTGCCAGCAGATCGCCAAGCCTCACTAATGAAAAACTGTTTTTT. It yields the protein CASRSPSLTNEKLFF.